What follows are 2 T cell receptor beta chains derived from one specimen sequenced in a study of blood T cell repertoires in COVID-19. Profiled with immunoSEQ multiplex PCR; TCRdb holds only in-frame clones, not every one. The sample consists of hundreds of thousands of clones, 85% to 90% of them appearing once. Material for sequencing was PBMCs or T cells enriched from blood (not recorded which). The receptor source for this set is a man in his thirties or forties who had been exposed to COVID-19.

The chain joins TRBV4-1 to TRBJ2-3, with D possibly matching TRBD2 (6 bases). Trimming took off 3 bases at V and 6 bases at J, with 7 bases between the two ends. Germline V gene sequence: CDR1 MGHRA, CDR2 YSYEKL. CDR3 length equals 12 residues. CDR3 loop: CASSHREDTQYF. The CDR3 DNA sequence: TGCGCCAGCAGCCATCGGGAGGATACGCAGTATTTT.

The chain links TRBV20-1 to TRBJ2-5; 8 nucleotides match TRBD2. After removal of 3 bases from V and 2 bases from J, the junction contained 5 bases not matched to a gene. The CDR3 spans 14 residues. Germline-derived CDR1 and CDR2 are DFQATT and SNEGSKA (reference sequence). CDR3 in DNA: TGCAGTGCTAGTCGGACTAGCTGGCAAGAGACCCAGTACTTC. Translation gives CSASRTSWQETQYF.